This is a list of T cell receptor beta chains from one sample in a study of control samples from healthy donors and cancer patients. Libraries were prepared by immunoSEQ multiplex PCR; TCRdb keeps only in-frame clonotypes and omits some of them. The data show approximately 80,000 clones, about 88% seen once. Specimen: blood. Every receptor here comes from a woman in her 50s in good health. Both conserved end residues are part of each CDR3. D genes are given only for firm matches. Only part of the rows carry a size: once, few, many, or a class if the clone is expanded.

>TRBV24-1|TRBJ2-3|NA|NA
CATSDSLALMSADTQYF
TGTGCCACCAGTGACTCCCTAGCGCTGATGAGCGCAGATACGCAGTATTTT
>TRBV6-5|TRBJ2-7|TRBD1|NA
CATALSWGQGGEQYF
TGTGCCACCGCATTGAGTTGGGGACAGGGGGGTGAGCAGTACTTC
>TRBV2|TRBJ1-6|NA|NA
CASRLSSYNSPLHF
TGTGCCAGCAGGCTGAGCTCCTATAATTCACCCCTCCACTTT
>TRBV10-3|TRBJ1-1|NA|NA
CAISGHQGTEAFF
TGTGCCATCAGTGGCCACCAGGGGACTGAAGCTTTCTTT
>TRBV3-1/TRBV3-2|TRBJ1-2|NA|NA
CASSQEGNGYTF
TGTGCCAGCAGCCAAGAGGGGAATGGCTACACCTTC
>TRBV27|TRBJ2-3|NA|NA
CASSLSRGGGDTQYF
TGTGCCAGCAGTTTATCGAGGGGGGGAGGAGATACGCAGTATTTT
>TRBV6-6|TRBJ2-2|NA|NA
CASSRTVTGELFF
TGTGCCAGCAGCCGGACTGTCACCGGGGAGCTGTTTTTT
>TRBV19|TRBJ1-5|TRBD1|NA
CASNGGQGEGYSNQPQHF
TGTGCCAGTAACGGGGGACAGGGTGAAGGCTATAGCAATCAGCCCCAGCATTTT
>TRBV7-2|TRBJ2-1|NA|NA
CASSLEGVTSYNEQFF
TGTGCCAGCAGCCTGGAGGGGGTTACCTCCTACAATGAGCAGTTCTTC
>TRBV7-2|TRBJ1-6|NA|NA
CASRPGYNSPLHF
TGTGCCAGCAGGCCAGGGTATAATTCACCCCTCCACTTT
>TRBV2|TRBJ1-5|TRBD1|NA
CASSGTGGGNQPQHF
TGTGCCAGCAGTGGCACAGGGGGCGGCAATCAGCCCCAGCATTTT
>TRBV7-9|TRBJ1-1|NA|NA
CASERQMNTEAFF
TGTGCCAGCGAACGCCAGATGAACACTGAAGCTTTCTTT
>TRBV16|TRBJ1-2|NA|NA
CASSQSQVLPYF
TGTGCCAGCAGCCAATCGCAGGTTCTCCCCTACTTC
>TRBV5-4|TRBJ1-5|TRBD1|NA
CASSITGVGENQPQHF
TGTGCCAGCAGTATAACAGGGGTGGGGGAGAATCAGCCCCAGCATTTT
>TRBV7-6|TRBJ2-3|TRBD2|NA
CASSLGGGGDTQYF
TGTGCCAGCAGCTTGGGCGGGGGAGGGGATACGCAGTATTTT
>TRBV12-3/TRBV12-4|TRBJ1-2|NA|NA
CASSKGDGYTF
TGTGCCAGCAGTAAAGGGGATGGCTACACCTTC
>TRBV19|TRBJ2-7|NA|NA
CASSREYSGDEQYF
TGTGCCAGTAGTAGAGAGTATTCAGGGGACGAGCAGTACTTC
>TRBV19|TRBJ1-1|NA|NA
CASSPDRGWSEAFF
TGTGCCAGTAGTCCCGACAGAGGCTGGTCTGAAGCTTTCTTT
>TRBV3-1/TRBV3-2|TRBJ1-2|NA|once
CASSLEGSDYGYTF
TGTGCCAGCAGCCTCGAGGGGTCGGACTATGGCTACACCTTC
>TRBV11-3|TRBJ2-7|TRBD1|once
CASSTQTGSYEQYF
TGTGCCAGCAGCACCCAGACAGGGAGCTACGAGCAGTACTTC
>TRBV5-4|TRBJ1-4|NA|NA
CASSLDAGREKLFF
TGTGCCAGCAGCTTAGACGCCGGCCGCGAAAAACTGTTTTTT
>TRBV6-1|TRBJ2-1|NA|NA
CASSEAGLGGNEQFF
TGTGCCAGCAGTGAGGCCGGTTTGGGGGGCAATGAGCAGTTCTTC
>TRBV29-1|TRBJ1-2|NA|NA
CSVELGSNYGYTF
TGCAGCGTTGAACTGGGCTCTAACTATGGCTACACCTTC
>TRBV4-2|TRBJ2-1|NA|NA
CASSRSRGANEQFF
TGTGCCAGCAGCCGCAGCCGGGGGGCTAATGAGCAGTTCTTC
>TRBV7-8|TRBJ2-7|NA|NA
CASSGPRGEQYF
TGTGCCAGCAGCGGGCCCCGAGGCGAGCAGTACTTC
>TRBV28|TRBJ1-1|NA|NA
CASTLSDISEAFF
TGTGCCAGCACTCTCAGCGATATTAGTGAAGCTTTCTTT
>TRBV5-5|TRBJ1-1|NA|once
CASSRGDRGNTEAFF
TGTGCCAGCAGCAGGGGGGATCGGGGGAACACTGAAGCTTTCTTT
>TRBV27|TRBJ1-2|TRBD1|NA
CASSSRTGKDYGYTF
TGTGCCAGCAGTTCTCGGACAGGAAAGGACTATGGCTACACCTTC
>TRBV3-1/TRBV3-2|TRBJ1-2|NA|NA
CASSQVSGSHGYTF
TGTGCCAGCAGCCAAGTCTCGGGGAGCCATGGCTACACCTTC
>TRBV20-1|TRBJ1-2|NA|once
CSASTIAGYTF
TGCAGTGCTAGCACGATTGCCGGCTACACCTTC
>TRBV4-1|TRBJ1-2|NA|NA
CASSQEQGSAYTF
TGCGCCAGCAGCCAAGAACAGGGAAGTGCCTACACCTTC
>TRBV30|TRBJ2-2|NA|NA
CAWSPGLQNTGELFF
TGTGCCTGGAGTCCGGGACTCCAGAACACCGGGGAGCTGTTTTTT
>TRBV5-4|TRBJ2-4|NA|once
CASSYNAENIQYF
TGTGCCAGCAGCTACAACGCGGAAAACATTCAGTACTTC
>TRBV5-1|TRBJ2-1|NA|NA
CASSARQENGDEQFF
TGCGCCAGCAGCGCGAGACAGGAGAATGGGGATGAGCAGTTCTTC
>TRBV11-2|TRBJ2-3|NA|NA
CASSLSRTDTQYF
TGTGCCAGCAGCTTATCCAGAACAGATACGCAGTATTTT
>TRBV24-1|TRBJ2-5|TRBD2|NA
CATSDPTSGGGETQYF
TGTGCCACCAGTGACCCTACTAGCGGGGGAGGCGAGACCCAGTACTTC
>TRBV18|TRBJ2-3|TRBD1|NA
CASSPLTTGNTDTQYF
TGTGCCAGCTCTCCGCTTACGACAGGGAATACAGATACGCAGTATTTT
>TRBV27|TRBJ2-3|TRBD2|NA
CASMAAGAGPGTDTQYF
TGTGCCAGCATGGCAGCGGGGGCGGGGCCTGGCACAGATACGCAGTATTTT
>TRBV6-4|TRBJ1-1|NA|NA
CASSDQEIEAFF
TGTGCCAGCAGTGACCAGGAAATTGAAGCTTTCTTT
>TRBV10-3|TRBJ2-4|TRBD1|NA
CAISEPGQGNIQYF
TGTGCCATCAGCGAACCGGGACAGGGTAACATTCAGTACTTC
>TRBV5-4|TRBJ2-1|NA|NA
CASSEDSSSYNEQFF
TGTGCCAGCAGCGAGGACTCGAGCTCCTACAATGAGCAGTTCTTC
>TRBV5-1|TRBJ1-4|NA|NA
CASSRGAPNEKLFF
TGCGCCAGCAGCCGGGGGGCGCCTAATGAAAAACTGTTTTTT
>TRBV10-2|TRBJ2-7|NA|NA
CASSEDSEQYF
TGCGCCAGCAGTGAGGACAGCGAGCAGTACTTC